This is a list of T cell receptor beta chains from one sample in a study of cytomegalovirus exposure and HLA in healthy donors. The data were produced by immunoSEQ multiplex PCR, yet TCRdb's version contains in-frame clones alone and is incomplete. The data contain about 150,000 clones, less than 85% of them singletons. Sequencing used PBMCs. Receptors were obtained from a woman in her sixties or seventies in good health and CMV-seropositive. The CDR3 runs from the conserved cysteine through the conserved F or W. Each record gives: clone size, J gene, V gene, D gene, CDR3 protein, CDR3 DNA. A D gene is named only where the DNA matches it firmly. The size entry is marked missing in some rows and otherwise reads once, few, many or a size class.

>NA|TRBJ1-1|TRBV29-1|NA
CSVERGNTEAFF
TGCAGCGTTGAACGGGGGAACACTGAAGCTTTCTTT
>NA|TRBJ2-3|TRBV5-4|NA
CASSQDTDTQYF
TGTGCCAGCAGTCAGGACACAGATACGCAGTATTTT
>NA|TRBJ2-7|TRBV5-6|TRBD1
CASSYDRQGRYEQYF
TGTGCCAGCAGCTATGATCGACAGGGCAGGTACGAGCAGTACTTC
>NA|TRBJ1-1|TRBV6-6|TRBD1
CASILGQGGTEAFF
TGTGCCAGCATTCTCGGACAGGGTGGTACTGAAGCTTTCTTT
>NA|TRBJ1-5|TRBV5-1|NA
CASSLSTGTTQPQHF
TGCGCCAGCAGCTTGTCGACAGGTACGACTCAGCCCCAGCATTTT
>NA|TRBJ2-7|TRBV7-2|NA
CASSSGSGTFYEQYF
TGTGCCAGCAGCTCTGGGAGCGGGACATTCTACGAGCAGTACTTC
>NA|TRBJ2-1|TRBV30|NA
CAWSLRYNEQFF
TGTGCCTGGAGTTTGAGGTACAATGAGCAGTTCTTC
>NA|TRBJ2-7|TRBV11-2|TRBD1
CASSFDRGTYEQYF
TGTGCCAGCAGCTTTGACAGGGGGACCTACGAGCAGTACTTC
>NA|TRBJ2-2|TRBV29-1|NA
CSVDVVGAGELFF
TGCAGCGTTGATGTAGTGGGCGCCGGGGAGCTGTTTTTT
>NA|TRBJ2-1|TRBV5-6|TRBD2
CASSTQREMYNEQFF
TGTGCCAGCTCCACACAGCGGGAGATGTACAATGAGCAGTTCTTC
>NA|TRBJ1-3|TRBV10-2|NA
CASSESGRKASGNTIYF
TGCGCCAGCAGTGAGTCAGGGAGGAAGGCCTCTGGAAACACCATATATTTT
>few|TRBJ2-7|TRBV7-9|TRBD2
CASSPGGYEQYF
TGTGCCAGCAGCCCGGGAGGATACGAGCAGTACTTC
>NA|TRBJ1-2|TRBV28|NA
CASSLQSGHEGYTF
TGTGCCAGCAGTTTACAATCAGGGCATGAAGGCTACACCTTC
>NA|TRBJ1-4|TRBV28|NA
CASSLSGVGEKLFF
TGTGCCAGCAGTTTATCAGGGGTGGGCGAAAAACTGTTTTTT
>NA|TRBJ1-2|TRBV6-6|TRBD1
CASSYGQGGYGYTF
TGTGCCAGCAGTTATGGACAGGGGGGCTATGGCTACACCTTC
>NA|TRBJ1-5|TRBV21-1|NA
CASSKRSKNQPQHF
TGTGCCAGCAGCAAACGGTCAAAGAATCAGCCCCAGCATTTT
>NA|TRBJ1-2|TRBV6-5|TRBD1
CASSYRTGNGYTF
TGTGCCAGCAGTTACCGGACAGGGAATGGCTACACCTTC
>NA|TRBJ1-2|TRBV5-1|TRBD1
CASSMGQAYGYTF
TGCGCCAGCAGTATGGGACAGGCCTATGGCTACACCTTC
>NA|TRBJ1-2|TRBV28|TRBD1
CASSLMSGGRGLSGYTF
TGTGCCAGCAGTTTGATGTCCGGTGGCAGGGGGTTGTCTGGCTACACCTTC
>NA|TRBJ1-1|TRBV19|NA
CASSILRDREAFF
TGTGCCAGTAGTATCCTCCGGGACCGGGAGGCTTTCTTT
>NA|TRBJ1-4|TRBV5-6|NA
CASSLARAYEKLFF
TGTGCCAGCAGCTTGGCGAGGGCCTATGAAAAACTGTTTTTT
>NA|TRBJ2-3|TRBV10-3|TRBD1
CAISDGTVDGQYF
TGTGCCATCAGTGATGGGACAGTTGATGGGCAGTATTTT
>NA|TRBJ1-1|TRBV28|NA
CASSFPGNTEAFF
TGTGCCAGCAGTTTTCCCGGGAACACTGAAGCTTTCTTT
>few|TRBJ1-1|TRBV12-5|NA
CASGFSARNTEAFF
TGTGCTAGTGGTTTTAGTGCAAGGAACACTGAAGCTTTCTTT
>NA|TRBJ1-2|TRBV29-1|NA
CSVGGGANYGYTF
TGCAGCGTTGGGGGGGGCGCCAACTATGGCTACACCTTC
>NA|TRBJ1-1|TRBV5-6|TRBD1
CASSAGQANTEAFF
TGTGCCAGCAGCGCCGGACAGGCCAACACTGAAGCTTTCTTT
>NA|TRBJ2-1|TRBV7-3|TRBD2
CASRSSSGYNEQFF
TGTGCCAGCAGGTCATCTAGCGGGTACAATGAGCAGTTCTTC
>NA|TRBJ1-2|TRBV20-1|NA
CSARLRHGYTF
TGCAGTGCTAGATTGAGGCATGGCTACACCTTC
>NA|TRBJ2-7|TRBV7-3|NA
CASLVQAYEQYF
TGTGCCAGCCTTGTACAGGCCTACGAGCAGTACTTC
>NA|TRBJ2-7|TRBV7-2|TRBD2
CASSSDSLAVTYEQYF
TGTGCCAGCAGCAGCGATTCTCTAGCGGTAACCTACGAGCAGTACTTC
>NA|TRBJ1-2|TRBV6-5|NA
CASSPARDINGYTF
TGTGCCAGCAGTCCGGCTCGGGACATCAATGGCTACACCTTC
>NA|TRBJ2-4|TRBV2|TRBD2
CASSELSGRGSKNIQYF
TGTGCCAGCAGTGAACTGAGCGGGAGAGGGTCCAAAAACATTCAGTACTTC
>NA|TRBJ2-1|TRBV5-4|TRBD2
CASSYSGSGYNEQFF
TGTGCCAGCAGTTATAGCGGGAGTGGGTACAATGAGCAGTTCTTC
>NA|TRBJ2-1|TRBV6-5|TRBD2
CASSSTSGSFHEQFF
TGTGCCAGCAGCTCTACTAGCGGGAGCTTCCATGAGCAGTTCTTC